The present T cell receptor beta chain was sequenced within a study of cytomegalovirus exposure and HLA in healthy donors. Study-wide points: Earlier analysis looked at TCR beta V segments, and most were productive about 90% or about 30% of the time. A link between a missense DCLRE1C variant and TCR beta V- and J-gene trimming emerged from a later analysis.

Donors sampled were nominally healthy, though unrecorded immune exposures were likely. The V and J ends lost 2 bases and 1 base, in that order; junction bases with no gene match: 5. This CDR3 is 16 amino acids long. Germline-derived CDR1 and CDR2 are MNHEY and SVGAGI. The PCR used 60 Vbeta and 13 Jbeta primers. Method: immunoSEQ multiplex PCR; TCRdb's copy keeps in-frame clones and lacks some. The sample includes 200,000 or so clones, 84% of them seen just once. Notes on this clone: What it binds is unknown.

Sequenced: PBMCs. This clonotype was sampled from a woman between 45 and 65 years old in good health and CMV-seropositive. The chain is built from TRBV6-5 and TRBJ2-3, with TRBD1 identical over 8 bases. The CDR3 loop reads CASSYTGTGRTDTQYF. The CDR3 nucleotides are TGTGCCAGCAGTTACACCGGGACAGGACGCACAGATACGCAGTATTTT.